Listed below are T cell receptor beta chains from one sample, sequenced in a study of metastatic and nonmetastatic thyroid tumors. TCRdb re-called the PCR reads with MiXCR. The sample yields roughly 18,000 clones, 28% seen once. Material for sequencing was tumor tissue. Receptors originate from a female donor with papillary thyroid cancer or a benign thyroid nodule (not recorded which). Some clones in this sample may be carry-over from other donors' samples. The CDR3 runs from the conserved cysteine through the conserved F or W. A D gene is named only where the DNA matches it firmly.

>TRBV14|TRBJ1-2|-
CASSQVRGLGGYTF
>TRBV30|TRBJ1-1|-
CAWSVDGQAFF
>TRBV7-6|TRBJ1-1|-
CASSQQQGARNTEAFF
>TRBV10-3|TRBJ2-3|-
CAIQADRTDTQYF
>TRBV6-8|TRBJ2-7|-
CASSSGSLRSQYF
>TRBV14|TRBJ1-2|-
CASSQDQARDYGYTF
>TRBV28|TRBJ2-1|TRBD2
CASSLSTSVIFDEQFF
>TRBV4-1|TRBJ2-1|TRBD2
CASSKVEAGVPYNEQFF
>TRBV20-1|TRBJ2-7|-
CSAPIRGGYEQYF
>TRBV20-1|TRBJ2-4|TRBD2
CSAGVGPGGLQNVQYF
>TRBV20-1|TRBJ1-1|-
CSARDWGAGFNTEAFF
>TRBV6-1|TRBJ2-5|-
CASGEGSETQYF
>TRBV7-9|TRBJ2-1|TRBD1
CASRDRGVDEQFF
>TRBV7-3|TRBJ2-2|-
CASSFGVRTGELFF
>TRBV3-1|TRBJ2-1|-
CASSQVAYRRTVSGNEQFF
>TRBV20-1|TRBJ1-4|TRBD1
CSAREGTGENEKLFF
>TRBV12-3/TRBV12-4|TRBJ1-2|-
CASSLSGRGYGYTF
>TRBV15|TRBJ1-4|-
CATSREAAQEKLFF
>TRBV9|TRBJ2-1|TRBD2
CASSLARLAGGNEQFF
>TRBV7-8|TRBJ2-1|-
CASSLRASREQFF
>TRBV10-3|TRBJ2-2|TRBD2
CAITASGRGELFF
>TRBV6-2/TRBV6-3|TRBJ1-5|-
CASSYGTMPQHF
>TRBV6-5|TRBJ1-2|TRBD1
CASSYSSLGQFNGYTF
>TRBV12-3/TRBV12-4|TRBJ1-6|TRBD1
CASSLGQGDNSPLHF
>TRBV27|TRBJ1-2|TRBD1
CASSSTGAYDGYTF
>TRBV30|TRBJ2-3|-
CAWSVQADTQYF
>TRBV6-2/TRBV6-3|TRBJ1-1|-
CASSYDFMNTEAFF
>TRBV28|TRBJ1-2|TRBD1
CASSSPGQGRGYTF
>TRBV6-9|TRBJ2-1|-
CTSSEEPRDEQFF
>TRBV11-2|TRBJ2-7|-
CASSLIGQISSYEQYF
>TRBV14|TRBJ1-2|-
CASSQGVRVASSANYGYTF
>TRBV4-1|TRBJ2-7|TRBD1
CASSQGLTGVEQYF
>TRBV6-1|TRBJ2-1|TRBD2
CASLSGSGRNEQFF
>TRBV6-1|TRBJ1-5|TRBD1
CASSLGTGPYSNQPQHF
>TRBV12-3/TRBV12-4|TRBJ1-6|-
CASSLDGSYNSPLHF
>TRBV3-1|TRBJ2-7|TRBD1
CASSPRPGTGSLHEQYF
>TRBV7-2|TRBJ1-1|-
CASSRHTEAFF
>TRBV7-6|TRBJ2-1|-
CASSFRQDEQFF
>TRBV18|TRBJ2-5|-
CASSPLAEKETQYF
>TRBV5-1|TRBJ2-2|-
CASNIGGGKNTGELFF
>TRBV27|TRBJ2-7|-
CASSPGVSGYEQYF
>TRBV20-1|TRBJ2-7|-
CSAREQEEKYF
>TRBV28|TRBJ1-2|-
CASSPTVYYGYTF
>TRBV6-1|TRBJ1-5|-
CASSPHGSQPQHF
>TRBV12-3/TRBV12-4|TRBJ2-7|-
CASSPLDGPYEQYF
>TRBV7-2|TRBJ2-1|-
CASSLVDHNEQFF
>TRBV20-1|TRBJ1-5|TRBD1
CSAIFAGGLAQHF
>TRBV5-6|TRBJ1-6|-
CASRRGAGRNYNSPLHF
>TRBV9|TRBJ2-1|TRBD2
CASSVSGILYNEQFF
>TRBV28|TRBJ1-1|TRBD1
CASSLEGQGWDTEAFF
>TRBV5-1|TRBJ2-7|TRBD2
CASSWAREDPEQYF
>TRBV6-6|TRBJ2-7|TRBD2
CTSSYSGLAGVEQYF
>TRBV27|TRBJ2-7|TRBD1
CATGRWTGFTYEQYF